This T cell receptor (beta chain) is drawn from a study of T cell responses to AZD1222 COVID-19 vaccine. The germline CDR1 and CDR2 sequences are SGHNT and YYREEE (reference sequence). Trimming left V 5 bases short and J 0 bases short, with 12 bases between. The CDR3 extends over 15 amino acids. Comments on this clone: What it binds is not known.

The study's findings and limits: Reportedly, close to half of spike-specific TCRs are directed against unmutated variant regions. Mostly white British, mostly female donors; authors suggested clonal diversity may be underestimated.

Produced via immunoSEQ multiplex PCR; TCRdb's table is partial and in-frame only. Here the sample spans more than 90,000 clones, roughly 84% being singletons. The sequences come from peripheral blood, collected on day 0 of AZD1222 vaccination. The rearrangement uses TRBV5-4 and TRBJ1-3, with D perhaps matching TRBD1 (5 bases). The clonotype originates from an adult in good health. CDR3 loop: CASSFQGSSGNTIYF. The CDR3 DNA is TGTGCCAGCAGTTTTCAGGGCTCCTCTGGAAACACCATATATTTT.